Below are 30 T cell receptor beta chains sequenced from a single sample in a study of cytomegalovirus exposure and HLA in healthy donors. The study ran its PCR with 60 Vbeta and 13 Jbeta primers. The table came from immunoSEQ multiplex PCR; TCRdb's copy has only in-frame clones and leaves some out. The data hold 150,000 to 200,000 clones, with approximately 85% observed a single time. Sequenced: PBMCs. The receptors shown here come from a woman aged 50 to 60 in good health and CMV-seronegative.

The CDR3 nucleotides are TGTGCCAGCAGCTCTCAGGGGGCGCGGGGAAACACCATATATTTT. Translating it yields CASSSQGARGNTIYF. The V call is TRBV5-5, the J call TRBJ1-3; 8 bases fit TRBD1. Germline CDR1 SGHKS, CDR2 YYEKEE (reference sequence). The CDR3 extends over 15 amino acids. The V segment lost 3 bases and the J segment 4 bases; nucleotides outside the gene matches: 6.

This chain joins TRBV6-4 and TRBJ1-2, with unresolved D. The CDR3 has 15 amino acids. V was shortened by 6 bases and J by 3 bases, with 17 bases between the two germline ends. Germline CDR1 MRHNA, CDR2 SNTAGT. CDR3 bases: TGTGCCAGCAGAGTAGAGACCGGGGTTGACTATGGCTACACCTTC. Residues: CASRVETGVDYGYTF.

The chain couples TRBV4-3 to TRBJ2-1; 8 bases map to TRBD2. CDR3 length: 15 residues. Per germline, CDR1 LGHNA and CDR2 YSLEER. With V trimmed by 1 base and J by 8 bases, 7 bases remained unmatched. The CDR3 DNA reads as TGCGCCAGCAGCCAAGGCCTAGCGGGCGGGGATGAGCAGTTCTTC. Protein: CASSQGLAGGDEQFF.

The chain uses TRBV5-4 and TRBJ2-2; tentative D call: TRBD1 (5 bases). The length of the CDR3 is 15 residues. Germline CDR1 SGHNT, CDR2 YYREEE (reference sequence). V lost 4 bases, J lost 3 bases, and 13 bases lay in between. CDR3 sequence: CASSPGPRDTGELFF. CDR3 nucleotide sequence: TGTGCCAGCAGCCCCGGGCCCAGGGACACCGGGGAGCTGTTTTTT.

In its sample, this clone was seen a few times. As DNA, the CDR3 is TGTGCCTGGAATATTCCTGGGAGGGAGGCTTTCTTT. This gives the protein CAWNIPGREAFF. This chain uses TRBV30 with TRBJ1-1; D unclear. The CDR3 runs to 12 residues. V lost 4 bases and J 11 bases, leaving 17 bases between the germline ends. The germline gives CDR1 GTSNPN, CDR2 SVGIG (reference sequence). The full variable domain, rest sourced from reference TRBV30 and TRBJ1-1, is SQTIHQWPATLVQPVGSPLSLECTVEGTSNPNLYWYRQAAGRGLQLLFYSVGIGQISSEVPQNLSASRPQDRQFILSSKKLLLSDSGFYLCAWNIPGREAFFGQGTRLTVV.

The chain carries TRBV7-2 and TRBJ2-7; 12 nucleotides agree with TRBD2. This CDR3 is built from 15 residues. The junction had 1 base not matched to a gene; V was cut back by 1 base and J by 3 bases. Looked up from germline, CDR1 is SGHTA and CDR2 is FQGNSA. CDR3 in DNA: TGTGCCAGCAGCTTAGAACTAGCGGGAGGCTACGAGCAGTACTTC. Its protein product is CASSLELAGGYEQYF.

The V gene is TRBV28, the J gene TRBJ2-7, with 8 bases that match TRBD2. V gave up 5 bases and J gave up 2 bases; unmatched junction bases: 5. This CDR3 contains 14 residues. Germline V gene sequence: CDR1 MDHEN, CDR2 SYDVKM. CDR3 nucleotides: TGTGCCAGCAGTGTACTAGCGGCTGCCTACGAGCAGTACTTC. Amino acid sequence: CASSVLAAAYEQYF.

V usage is TRBV27 and J usage is TRBJ2-3; a possible D gene is TRBD2 (5 bases). This CDR3 has 14 residues. Germline lookup yields CDR1 MNHEY and CDR2 SMNVEV (reference sequence). Trimming shortened V by 2 bases and J by 3 bases, and 9 bases separated the two germline ends. CDR3 protein: CASSLKRGTDTQYF. The CDR3 DNA follows: TGTGCCAGCAGTTTAAAAAGAGGGACAGATACGCAGTATTTT.

This rearrangement joins TRBV18 to TRBJ2-1; TRBD1 matches at 7 bases. V was clipped by 3 bases and J by 2 bases; unmatched bases: 4. Germline CDR1 is KGHSH and CDR2 is LQKENI. CDR3 length equals 15 residues. In nucleotides, the CDR3 is TGTGCCAGCTCACCCAGGCAGGGGGCCTACAATGAGCAGTTCTTC. This gives the protein CASSPRQGAYNEQFF.

The chain uses TRBV5-1 and TRBJ1-2; no firm D call. Germline V gene lookup returns CDR1 SGHRS and CDR2 YFSETQ. Deletions cut 0 bases from V and 2 bases from J, with 11 bases between. This CDR3 comprises 15 residues. The CDR3 bases are TGCGCCAGCAGCTTGGATCCCAGATCCAACTATGGCTACACCTTC. This codes for CASSLDPRSNYGYTF.

The chain employs TRBV5-8 and TRBJ2-7; D gene uncertain. The V end was cut by 0 bases, the J end by 7 bases, with 14 bases between. Germline CDR1 is SGHTS and CDR2 is YDEGEE. The length of the CDR3 is 14 residues. CDR3 residues: CASSLGLARREQYF. The CDR3 region has the DNA TGTGCCAGCAGCTTGGGGTTAGCCCGTCGGGAGCAGTACTTC.

The CDR3 DNA reads as TGTGCCAGCAGTTTTGTAAGGGGCGAGACCCTATTAGCCAAAAACATTCAGTACTTC. It encodes CASSFVRGETLLAKNIQYF. V and J are TRBV28 and TRBJ2-4; TRBD1 might be the D (5 bases). This CDR3 has 19 amino acids. Germline V gene data show CDR1 as MDHEN and CDR2 as SYDVKM. V was clipped by 3 bases and J by 0 bases, with 21 bases between them.

This chain links TRBV6-5 with TRBJ2-7, with a tentative D call TRBD2 (6 bases). Trimming stripped 1 base from V and 3 bases from J, with 10 bases between. The CDR3 spans 14 residues. Germline-derived CDR1 and CDR2 are MNHEY and SVGAGI. The CDR3 DNA reads TGTGCCAGCAGTTACTTAGCGGATTACTACGAGCAGTACTTC. Translated, it gives CASSYLADYYEQYF.

The CDR3 sequence: CASSQQGTGNTIYF. CDR3 bases: TGCGCCAGCAGCCAGCAGGGTACTGGAAACACCATATATTTT. This rearrangement joins TRBV5-1 to TRBJ1-3; D is perhaps TRBD1 (5 bases). Germline V gene data show CDR1 as SGHRS and CDR2 as YFSETQ. The CDR3 consists of 14 residues. The V end lost 4 bases, the J end lost 2 bases, and 10 bases lay between the germline ends.

V usage is TRBV5-5 and J usage is TRBJ1-2; D might be TRBD1 (5 bases). V lost 3 bases and J 5 bases, leaving 23 bases between the germline ends. The CDR3 consists of 17 residues. The germline gives CDR1 SGHKS, CDR2 YYEKEE (reference sequence). The CDR3 sequence is CASSYSRGTSIRYGYTF. The CDR3 DNA reads as TGTGCCAGCAGCTATTCTCGGGGGACTTCGATTAGGTATGGCTACACCTTC.

The V gene is TRBV18, the J gene TRBJ1-4; 8 nucleotides agree with TRBD1. The CDR3 has 14 amino acids. The V gene end was trimmed by 6 bases and the J gene end by 13 bases; junction bases not matched to a gene: 13. CDR1 and CDR2 (germline): KGHSH, LQKENI. The CDR3 reads CASSGGQGQTVLFF. CDR3 bases: TGTGCCAGCTCTGGCGGACAGGGTCAAACGGTACTGTTTTTT.

This sequence joins TRBV6-6 and TRBJ2-5; D is perhaps TRBD1 (5 bases). Germline CDR1 is MNHNY and CDR2 is SVGAGI (reference sequence). This CDR3 spans 15 amino acids. V lost 0 bases and J lost 5, with 13 bases in between. In nucleotides, the CDR3 is TGTGCCAGCAGTTACTCCGGGTATAGGGGTGAGACCCAGTACTTC. As protein: CASSYSGYRGETQYF.

V and J are TRBV18 and TRBJ2-6, with D perhaps matching TRBD1 (6 bases). The CDR3 runs 18 residues. Trimming stripped 6 bases from V and 1 base from J, with 19 bases between. The germline V gene has CDR1 KGHSH and CDR2 LQKENI. The CDR3 protein is CASSLRQDPVSGANVLTF. The CDR3 nucleotides read TGTGCCAGCTCCCTCAGACAGGACCCAGTGTCTGGGGCCAACGTCCTGACTTTC.

The chain links TRBV28 to TRBJ2-2, with 9 bases matching TRBD2. V dropped 6 bases and J dropped 2; count of bases not matched to a gene: 4. Germline V CDR1 and CDR2: MDHEN, SYDVKM. CDR3 length: 15 amino acids. This CDR3 reads CASSRLAVNTGELFF. The CDR3 nucleotides read TGTGCCAGCAGCCGACTAGCGGTAAACACCGGGGAGCTGTTTTTT.

The chain is built from TRBV7-8 and TRBJ2-7; 8 nucleotides agree with TRBD2. CDR1 SGHVS and CDR2 FQNEAQ come from the germline V gene. The V segment lost 0 bases and the J segment 6 bases; nucleotides outside the gene matches: 7. The CDR3 totals 15 residues. CDR3 region: CASSLAYGRASEQYF. As DNA, the CDR3 is TGTGCCAGCAGCTTAGCGTACGGGAGGGCCTCCGAGCAGTACTTC.

This chain links TRBV5-1 with TRBJ2-1; D may be TRBD1 (6 bases). The CDR3 has 14 residues. Germline V gene data show CDR1 as SGHRS and CDR2 as YFSETQ. The ends were cut back, 6 bases at V and 7 bases at J, with 17 bases in the middle. The CDR3 loop reads CASTLWTAGNEQFF. CDR3 bases: TGCGCCAGCACCCTGTGGACAGCAGGGAATGAGCAGTTCTTC.

The V call is TRBV11-3, the J call TRBJ2-7; 9 positions match TRBD1. This CDR3 has 15 amino acids. Germline CDR1 is SGHNT and CDR2 is YENEEA. Losses at the gene ends were 5 bases for V and 2 bases for J; bases not matched to a gene: 7. This CDR3 reads CASSTGQGSAYEQYF. DNA of the CDR3: TGTGCCAGCAGCACGGGACAGGGCTCGGCCTACGAGCAGTACTTC.

The chain combines TRBV6-6 with TRBJ1-3; 11 bases align to TRBD1. Germline trimming cut 2 bases from V and 0 bases from J; bases unmatched to any gene: 0. Germline assignment: CDR1 MNHNY and CDR2 SVGAGI (reference sequence). The CDR3 consists of 16 residues. CDR3 protein: CASSYGTGGSGNTIYF. As DNA, the CDR3 is TGTGCCAGCAGTTACGGGACAGGGGGCTCTGGAAACACCATATATTTT.

This clone was observed a handful of times. The chain couples TRBV27 to TRBJ2-1; 9 bases are shared with TRBD2. Germline V gene sequence: CDR1 MNHEY, CDR2 SMNVEV (reference sequence). V lost 0 bases, J lost 2 bases, and 8 bases stayed unmatched. This CDR3 is built from 18 residues. The CDR3 DNA reads as TGTGCCAGCAGTTTATCGATGGTAGCGGGGGATGCCTACAATGAGCAGTTCTTC. Translation gives CASSLSMVAGDAYNEQFF.

Turning to this clone: The junction does not match germline at one end; this may be a read error. V and J are TRBV5-1 and TRBJ1-2; 8 nucleotides line up with TRBD1. Germline-derived CDR1 and CDR2 are SGHRS and YFSETQ. This CDR3 spans 12 amino acids. The CDR3 is CASSLDRAGYTF. The DNA for the CDR3 is TGCGCCAGCAGTTTGGACAGGGCTGGCTACACCTTC.

The J gene is TRBJ2-1, the V gene TRBV15; possible D gene TRBD2, 7 bases. The germline V and J ends were trimmed by 4 bases and 8 bases, with 15 bases remaining between them. The CDR3 loop spans 14 amino acids. Germline V gene lookup returns CDR1 LNHNV and CDR2 YYDKDF (reference sequence). In nucleotides, the CDR3 is TGTGCCACCAGCAAATCTGGGGGGGGCTATGAGCAGTTCTTC. Its protein is CATSKSGGGYEQFF.

This clone has only one observation. This chain connects TRBV28 to TRBJ1-1; D not resolved. The CDR3 contains 17 residues. Germline CDR1 is MDHEN and CDR2 is SYDVKM. Trimming pared 5 bases from V and 1 base from J, leaving 20 bases between. The CDR3 DNA is TGTGCCAGCAGTCTACTACCCTGGAGTCGAGCGAACACTGAAGCTTTCTTT. Encoded protein: CASSLLPWSRANTEAFF.

The chain combines TRBV28 with TRBJ1-2; D is ambiguous. Germline CDR1 is MDHEN and CDR2 is SYDVKM. CDR3 length: 13 amino acids. V lost 5 bases to trimming and J lost 6 bases, with 13 bases between them. The chain's CDR3 is CASSPPGIDGYTF. For the CDR3, the DNA is TGTGCCAGCAGTCCCCCGGGGATCGATGGCTACACCTTC.

V is TRBV10-3 and J is TRBJ1-1; D ambiguous. The CDR3 has 14 amino acids. The V end lost 4 bases, the J end lost 1 base, and 10 bases lay between the germline ends. The germline gives CDR1 ENHRY, CDR2 SYGVKD. DNA for the CDR3: TGTGCCATCAGTGTTGGCGGCCCGAACACTGAAGCTTTCTTT. Protein: CAISVGGPNTEAFF.

This chain connects TRBV2 to TRBJ2-2; 10 positions match TRBD1. This CDR3 has 17 amino acids. Germline V CDR1 and CDR2: SNHLY, FYNNEI. Trimming at V came to 0 bases and at J to 4 bases, leaving 5 bases not matched to a gene. The CDR3 sequence is CASSEAEGQGFTGELFF. DNA of the CDR3: TGTGCCAGCAGTGAAGCGGAGGGACAGGGGTTCACCGGGGAGCTGTTTTTT.